This TCR beta chain is drawn from a study of early T cells in non-severe SARS-CoV-2 infection. Looking at the study overall: Bulk RNA taken from unsorted whole blood was sequenced, leaving chains unpaired.

Trimming at V came to 5 bases and at J to 2 bases, leaving 12 bases not matched to a gene. The length of the CDR3 is 16 residues. Germline CDR1 and CDR2: LGHNA and YSLEER. Points from the study as a whole: Matches to VDJdb favored anti-spike CD8 responses and missed private and CD4 specificities.

Unique molecular identifier tags were affixed to discrete cDNA molecules. TCRdb itself ran the 5' RACE reads through MiXCR, one entry per CDR3 protein. Of 35,000 to 40,000 distinct CDR3 sequences in the sample, 5.8% were seen once. About this clonotype itself: Its target is unknown.

The rearrangement uses TRBV4-3 and TRBJ2-7, with 7 bases aligning to TRBD1. The clonotype was recovered from an adult who was a healthcare worker with PCR-confirmed SARS-CoV-2 infection or an uninfected control (not recorded which). Material for sequencing was whole blood. CDR3 region: CASSKGPGQEPYEQYF. The CDR3 bases are TGCGCCAGCAGCAAGGGGCCCGGACAGGAGCCCTACGAGCAGTACTTC.